Below are 6 T cell receptor beta chains sequenced from a single sample in a study of blood T cells in healthy people across ages. A second 7 to 11 cycle PCR used barcoded and J-beta primers. MiXCR was run by TCRdb on the 5' RACE reads, yielding one entry per CDR3 protein. The data show about 900,000 distinct CDR3 sequences, with about 48% seen just once and over 10% held by the top ten. Sequencing input: blood. The receptors here all came from a man between 25 and 39 years old in good health.

This clonotype was seen a few times. This chain connects TRBV2 to TRBJ2-1, with 10 bases lining up with TRBD1. The V and J ends lost 6 bases and 5 bases, in that order; junction bases with no gene match: 7. The CDR3 is 15 amino acids. CDR1 and CDR2 from the germline V gene are SNHLY and FYNNEI. Written as DNA, the CDR3 is TGTGCCAGCAGCTTGGACAGGGGGTCAAACAATGAGCAGTTCTTC. Translating gives CASSLDRGSNNEQFF.

The table lists this clonotype with a count of one. This sequence joins TRBV6-2 or TRBV6-3 and TRBJ2-3; 11 nucleotides line up with TRBD2. There are 18 residues in the CDR3. Germline V CDR1 and CDR2: MNHEY, SVGEGT. Unmatched junction bases numbered 14, after V lost 7 bases and J lost 2 bases. The CDR3 DNA follows: TGTGCCAGCATGAGTGGCCTAGCGGGGGGCCCGTTCACAGATACGCAGTATTTT. Protein product: CASMSGLAGGPFTDTQYF.

J is TRBJ1-5 and V is TRBV6-2 or TRBV6-3, with D possibly matching TRBD1 (5 bases). CDR1 MNHEY and CDR2 SVGEGT come from the germline V gene. The CDR3 extends over 14 amino acids. V lost 5 bases and J lost 1, with 9 bases in between. For the CDR3, the DNA is TGTGCCAGCAGTAACCGGGACAGCAATCAGCCCCAGCATTTT. It specifies CASSNRDSNQPQHF.

The chain uses TRBV4-1 and TRBJ2-5; D gene uncertain. This CDR3 is 13 amino acids long. Germline assignment: CDR1 MGHRA and CDR2 YSYEKL. Trimming stripped 0 bases from V and 4 bases from J, with 6 bases between. CDR3 nucleotides: TGCGCCAGCAGCCAAGATGCTGCAGAGACCCAGTACTTC. It is translated as CASSQDAAETQYF.

This rearrangement joins TRBV24-1 to TRBJ2-3, with D possibly TRBD1 on 6 matching bases. The germline V gene encodes CDR1 KGHDR and CDR2 SFDVKD. V shed 4 bases and J shed 2 bases, with 15 bases lying between them. There are 16 residues in the CDR3. CDR3 in amino acids: CATSDQTGRTTDTQYF. CDR3 sequence (DNA): TGTGCCACCAGTGACCAGACAGGCCGGACCACAGATACGCAGTATTTT.

This clonotype was counted between two and nine times. The J gene is TRBJ1-1, the V gene TRBV6-2 or TRBV6-3, with 7 nucleotides matching TRBD1. The CDR3 covers 14 residues. Germline V gives CDR1 MNHEY, CDR2 SVGEGT. The V segment lost 1 base and the J segment 7 bases; nucleotides outside the gene matches: 6. The CDR3 nucleotides read TGTGCCAGCAGTTACTTCGACAGGGCCTATGAAGCTTTCTTT. Protein sequence: CASSYFDRAYEAFF.